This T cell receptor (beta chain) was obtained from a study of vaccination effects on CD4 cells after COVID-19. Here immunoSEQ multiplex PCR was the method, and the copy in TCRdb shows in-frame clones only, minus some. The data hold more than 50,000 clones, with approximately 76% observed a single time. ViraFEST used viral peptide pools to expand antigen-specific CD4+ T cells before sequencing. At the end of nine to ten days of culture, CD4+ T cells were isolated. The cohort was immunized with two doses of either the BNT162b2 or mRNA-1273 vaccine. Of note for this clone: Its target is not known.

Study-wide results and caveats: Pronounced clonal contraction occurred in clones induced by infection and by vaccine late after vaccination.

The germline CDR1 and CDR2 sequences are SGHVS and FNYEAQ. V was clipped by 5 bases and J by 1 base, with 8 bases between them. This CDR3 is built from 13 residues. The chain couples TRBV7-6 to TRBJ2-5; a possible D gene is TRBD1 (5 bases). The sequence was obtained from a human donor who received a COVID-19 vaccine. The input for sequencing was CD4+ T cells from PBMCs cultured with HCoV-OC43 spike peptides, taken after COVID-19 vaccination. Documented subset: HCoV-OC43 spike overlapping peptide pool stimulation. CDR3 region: CASSTGLQETQYF. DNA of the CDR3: TGTGCCAGCAGCACAGGCCTCCAAGAGACCCAGTACTTC.